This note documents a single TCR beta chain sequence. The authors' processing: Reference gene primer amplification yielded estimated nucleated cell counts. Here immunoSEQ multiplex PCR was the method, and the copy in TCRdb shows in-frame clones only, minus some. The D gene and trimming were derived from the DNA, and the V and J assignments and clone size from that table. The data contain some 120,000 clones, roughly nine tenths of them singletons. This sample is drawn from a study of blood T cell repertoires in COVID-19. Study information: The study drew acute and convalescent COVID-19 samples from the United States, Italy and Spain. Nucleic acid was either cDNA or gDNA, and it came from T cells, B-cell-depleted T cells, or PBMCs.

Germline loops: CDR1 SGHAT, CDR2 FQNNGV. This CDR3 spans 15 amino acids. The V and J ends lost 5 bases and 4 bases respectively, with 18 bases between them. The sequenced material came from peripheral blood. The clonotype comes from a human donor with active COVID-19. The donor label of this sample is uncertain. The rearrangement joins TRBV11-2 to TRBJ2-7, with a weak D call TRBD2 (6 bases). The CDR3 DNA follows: TGTGCCAGCAGCCACCTCGGGACTTCCAAATACGAGCAGTACTTC. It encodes CASSHLGTSKYEQYF.